These T cell receptor beta chains were read from a single sample in a study of CD4 T cells in relation to SARS-CoV-2 and coronaviruses. This table comes from immunoSEQ multiplex PCR, and its TCRdb copy is limited to in-frame clones, with some not included. The sample contains about 59,000 clones, around 86% of which appear only once. The sequenced material came from memory CD4+ T cells from PBMCs. These TCRs come from a human donor in good health. The CDR3 runs from the conserved cysteine through the conserved F or W. The D gene is left open where the match is weak. Part of the rows lack a size; the others show once, few, many or a class for expanded clones.

d_gene: -; j_gene: TRBJ2-6; v_gene: TRBV25-1; abundance: -; CDR3nt: TGTGCCAGCAGTGAATGGGGGTCGAGCTCTGGGGCCAACGTCCTGACTTTC; CDR3aa: CASSEWGSSSGANVLTF
d_gene: -; j_gene: TRBJ1-2; v_gene: TRBV12-3/TRBV12-4; abundance: once; CDR3nt: TGTGCCAGCAGTTTCAGGGAAGCAGGCGGCTACACCTTC; CDR3aa: CASSFREAGGYTF
d_gene: TRBD2; j_gene: TRBJ2-5; v_gene: TRBV30; abundance: -; CDR3nt: TGTGCCTGGAAAGTCGGCGGACTAGCGGGAATCCAAGAGACCCAGTACTTC; CDR3aa: CAWKVGGLAGIQETQYF
d_gene: -; j_gene: TRBJ1-6; v_gene: TRBV27; abundance: -; CDR3nt: TGTGCCAGCAGTCCTGGGTTCGGTATGTTAACCCTCCACTTT; CDR3aa: CASSPGFGMLTLHF
d_gene: -; j_gene: TRBJ2-3; v_gene: TRBV12-3/TRBV12-4; abundance: -; CDR3nt: TGTGCCAGCAGTACCAACACAGATACGCAGTATTTT; CDR3aa: CASSTNTDTQYF
d_gene: -; j_gene: TRBJ2-7; v_gene: TRBV7-2; abundance: -; CDR3nt: TGTGCCAGCAGCGTTTCCCCCGGGACCTCCTACGAGCAGTACTTC; CDR3aa: CASSVSPGTSYEQYF
d_gene: -; j_gene: TRBJ2-2; v_gene: TRBV5-1; abundance: -; CDR3nt: TGCGCCAGCAGCTTGGGCGCTGGCCCTCCCGGGGAGCTGTTTTTT; CDR3aa: CASSLGAGPPGELFF
d_gene: TRBD2; j_gene: TRBJ2-5; v_gene: TRBV4-1; abundance: -; CDR3nt: TGCGCCAGCAGCCAAGATCCGGGACTAGCGGGAGTGGGCGAGACCCAGTACTTC; CDR3aa: CASSQDPGLAGVGETQYF
d_gene: TRBD1; j_gene: TRBJ2-7; v_gene: TRBV11-2; abundance: -; CDR3nt: TGTGCCAGCAGCCCCAGGGTCCGACAGGGCGAGCAGTACTTC; CDR3aa: CASSPRVRQGEQYF
d_gene: TRBD1; j_gene: TRBJ2-7; v_gene: TRBV27; abundance: -; CDR3nt: TGTGCCAGCAGTCAATCCGGGACAGGGTTAAGCGAGCAGTACTTC; CDR3aa: CASSQSGTGLSEQYF
d_gene: TRBD1; j_gene: TRBJ1-2; v_gene: TRBV30; abundance: -; CDR3nt: TGTGCCAGGGACGACAGGGTGGTCTATGGCTACACCTTC; CDR3aa: CARDDRVVYGYTF